This TCR beta chain was obtained from a study of shared clonotypes between healthy human individuals. Study-wide points: Non-shared clonotypes showed lower generation probabilities than clonotypes common to all four donors.

TCRdb's table, derived via immunoSEQ multiplex PCR, lists solely in-frame clones and lacks some. The table has millions of clones, around 94% seen once; the top ten hold more than 0.12%. Points on this clone: The antigen is not known.

The clonotype comes from a young man in good health. Sequenced: naive CD4+ T cells sorted from blood. The subset is: CD45RA+ positively selected.

The DNA for the CDR3 is TGCGCCAGCAGCCTGGGACTAGCGGAGGCACTCTCCTACGAGCAGTACTTC. This gives the protein CASSLGLAEALSYEQYF. The V gene is TRBV5-1, the J gene TRBJ2-7; TRBD2 agrees at 11 bases. The CDR3 is made up of 17 amino acids. V trimming: 4 bases; J trimming: 0 bases; junction bases outside the gene matches: 9. Germline CDR1 and CDR2: SGHRS and YFSETQ.